The 3 T cell receptor beta chains below come from one sample, sequenced in a study of T and B cells in COVID-19 patients. Blood genomic DNA input for TRB amplification was 250-500 ng. TRB rearrangements were amplified by multiplex PCR with BIOMED2 TRB-A/B primers. In TCRdb, the multiplex PCR reads were re-called with MiXCR into one record per CDR3 protein. The table lists approximately 16,000 distinct CDR3 sequences, about a quarter of them singletons. The sample was blood. All receptors come from a human donor who had recovered from COVID-19.

This clonotype is termed medium-sized. The chain carries TRBV6-5 and TRBJ2-7; perhaps TRBD2 as D (5 bases). Germline V lookup: CDR1 MNHEY, CDR2 SVGAGI. Trimming shortened V by 0 bases and J by 3 bases, and 12 bases separated the two germline ends. CDR3 length: 15 residues. The CDR3 reads CASSYSRAANYEQYF. The CDR3 bases are TGTGCCAGCAGTTACTCGAGGGCAGCCAACTACGAGCAGTACTTC.

The chain joins TRBV7-9 to TRBJ1-2; D is uncertain. Germline CDR1 is SEHNR and CDR2 is FQNEAQ (reference sequence). The CDR3 is made up of 13 amino acids. The V and J ends lost 1 base and 6 bases respectively, with 9 bases between them. The DNA of the CDR3 is TGTGCCAGCAGCTTAGAATTCCGGGATGGCTACACCTTC. This sequence encodes CASSLEFRDGYTF. The variable domain in full, with the rest retrieved from reference TRBV7-9 and TRBJ1-2, is DTGVSQNPRHKITKRGQNVTFRCDPISEHNRLYWYRQTLGQGPEFLTYFQNEAQLEKSRLLSDRFSAERPKGSFSTLEIQRTEQGDSAMYLCASSLEFRDGYTFGSGTRLTVV.

Relative to its sample, this clonotype is medium-sized (0.01 to 0.1%). The V call is TRBV29-1, the J call TRBJ2-5; D call uncertain. CDR1 SQVTM and CDR2 ANQGSEA come from the germline V gene. Trimming removed 2 bases from V and 2 bases from J, with 6 bases in between. CDR3 length: 12 amino acids. CDR3 coding DNA: TGCAGCGTTGAACACAGTCAAGAGACCCAGTACTTC. Encoded protein: CSVEHSQETQYF.